A single sample gave rise to the 20 T cell receptor beta chains below, sequenced in a study of blood T cell repertoires in COVID-19. Assay: immunoSEQ multiplex PCR; the TCRdb copy retains only in-frame clones and omits some. The repertoire has around 200,000 clones, almost 90% of them found once; the top ten carry 0.62%. The specimen sequenced was peripheral blood. These receptors originate from a middle-aged man with acute or convalescent COVID-19.

The CDR3 DNA is TGTGCCAGCAGCGTAGATCCCGCAGGGGGATATAATTCACCCCTCCACTTT. This translates into CASSVDPAGGYNSPLHF. The chain joins TRBV9 to TRBJ1-6; 7 nucleotides agree with TRBD1. The V segment lost 0 bases and the J segment 4 bases; nucleotides outside the gene matches: 7. Germline V gene data show CDR1 as SGDLS and CDR2 as YYNGEE. This CDR3 spans 17 amino acids. The whole variable domain, remainder taken from reference TRBV9 and TRBJ1-6, is DSGVTQTPKHLITATGQRVTLRCSPRSGDLSVYWYQQSLDQGLQFLIQYYNGEERAKGNILERFSAQQFPDLHSELNLSSLELGDSALYFCASSVDPAGGYNSPLHFGNGTRLTVT.

This clone was recorded once. The chain carries TRBV5-1 and TRBJ2-1; 9 bases are a match to TRBD2. The CDR3 is 14 amino acids. Looked up from germline, CDR1 is SGHRS and CDR2 is YFSETQ. Trimming took 6 bases from V and 10 from J; bases not matched to a gene: 11. The CDR3 sequence is CASTTAGLAKEQFF. CDR3 in DNA: TGCGCCAGCACCACGGCGGGACTAGCAAAGGAGCAGTTCTTC.

This sequence joins TRBV2 and TRBJ2-2; 7 nucleotides line up with TRBD2. The V gene end was trimmed by 6 bases and the J gene end by 0 bases; junction bases not matched to a gene: 4. Germline V gives CDR1 SNHLY, CDR2 FYNNEI. This CDR3 is built from 15 residues. The CDR3 protein is CASRVSGSNTGELFF. The CDR3 region has the DNA TGTGCCAGCAGGGTTAGCGGGTCGAACACCGGGGAGCTGTTTTTT.

This clone occurred a few times. This CDR3 is CASSRTGTGVYEQYF. The CDR3 DNA follows: TGTGCCAGCAGCCGGACCGGGACAGGAGTATACGAGCAGTACTTC. The rearrangement uses TRBV7-2 and TRBJ2-7; TRBD1 matches 8 bases. Germline V gene sequence: CDR1 SGHTA, CDR2 FQGNSA. V dropped 5 bases and J dropped 4; count of bases not matched to a gene: 10. This CDR3 is built from 15 residues.

The chain links TRBV7-9 to TRBJ2-3, with 13 bases fitting TRBD2. The trim removed 6 bases at V and 3 bases at J, leaving 9 bases unmatched. The CDR3 loop spans 17 amino acids. Germline CDR1 and CDR2: SEHNR and FQNEAQ (reference sequence). The CDR3 loop is CASSSPGLAGITDTQYF. The CDR3 nucleotides read TGTGCCAGCAGTTCACCGGGACTAGCGGGGATAACAGATACGCAGTATTTT.

The chain combines TRBV15 with TRBJ1-5; weak D call: TRBD1 (5 bases). Looked up from germline, CDR1 is LNHNV and CDR2 is YYDKDF (reference sequence). The CDR3 is 14 residues long. V lost 1 base and J lost 6, with 10 bases in between. Here the CDR3 DNA reads TGTGCCACCAGCAGAGCTACAGGTGTTCAGCCCCAGCATTTT. This translates into CATSRATGVQPQHF.

The genes are TRBV5-1 and TRBJ1-5; D remains ambiguous. The germline V gene encodes CDR1 SGHRS and CDR2 YFSETQ. The CDR3 loop spans 14 amino acids. V was pared by 0 bases and J by 2 bases, with 6 bases between. CDR3 sequence: CASSLGGGNQPQHF. In nucleotides, the CDR3 is TGCGCCAGCAGCTTGGGCGGGGGCAATCAGCCCCAGCATTTT.

This clone appeared once. The V gene is TRBV20-1, the J gene TRBJ2-4; D unclear. Deletions cut 6 bases from V and 8 bases from J, with 8 bases between. The CDR3 is 10 residues long. Germline CDR1 reads DFQATT; CDR2 reads SNEGSKA (reference sequence). The CDR3 region is CSASHDIQYF. The CDR3 DNA reads as TGCAGTGCAAGCCATGACATTCAGTACTTC.

This clone occurred a few times. The identical CDR3 is also encoded by other nucleotide sequences in the sample. The genes are TRBV6-2 or TRBV6-3 and TRBJ1-1; D is perhaps TRBD1 (5 bases). Germline V gene data show CDR1 as MNHEY and CDR2 as SVGEGT. Trimming took 2 bases from V and 1 from J, leaving 8 bases between them. CDR3 length equals 14 residues. CDR3 protein: CASSYGGENTEAFF. CDR3 nucleotides: TGTGCCAGCAGTTACGGGGGGGAGAACACTGAAGCTTTCTTT.

This rearrangement joins TRBV30 to TRBJ2-1; D is possibly TRBD2 (6 bases). The germline CDR1 and CDR2 sequences are GTSNPN and SVGIG (reference sequence). The V gene lost 4 bases and the J gene lost 5 bases, with 15 bases spanning the gap. This CDR3 has 14 residues. The CDR3 sequence is CAWMSSAGHNEQFF. In DNA form, the CDR3 reads TGTGCCTGGATGTCTAGCGCGGGGCACAATGAGCAGTTCTTC.

The chain combines TRBV27 with TRBJ1-2; D not resolved. The CDR3 consists of 14 residues. CDR1 is MNHEY and CDR2 is SMNVEV in the germline V gene (reference sequence). V was clipped by 3 bases and J by 3 bases, with 11 bases between them. CDR3 nucleotides: TGTGCCAGCAGTTTGCAGTCGAAAGACTATGGCTACACCTTC. It codes for CASSLQSKDYGYTF.

The chain uses TRBV7-9 and TRBJ1-1, with D perhaps TRBD1 (5 bases). Deletions cut 11 bases from V and 3 bases from J, with 19 bases between. Germline CDR1 reads SEHNR; CDR2 reads FQNEAQ (reference sequence). The CDR3 has 14 residues. CDR3 in amino acids: CAGFGGEGYTEAFF. The CDR3 DNA follows: TGTGCCGGCTTCGGGGGTGAGGGGTACACTGAAGCTTTCTTT.

This chain connects TRBV19 to TRBJ1-2; D may be TRBD1 (6 bases). Germline CDR1 is LNHDA and CDR2 is SQIVND (reference sequence). The length of the CDR3 is 15 residues. V shed 4 bases and J shed 2 bases, with 14 bases lying between them. The DNA of the CDR3 is TGTGCCAGTAGTACAGGGTGGGACATCAACTATGGCTACACCTTC. It translates to CASSTGWDINYGYTF.

This chain links TRBV7-2 with TRBJ1-2, with 9 bases matching TRBD1. The CDR3 loop spans 16 amino acids. The V gene end was trimmed by 5 bases and the J gene end by 5 bases; junction bases not matched to a gene: 12. Germline V gene sequence: CDR1 SGHTA, CDR2 FQGNSA. The CDR3 is CASSPTPTGTGYGYTF. CDR3 DNA: TGTGCCAGCAGCCCAACGCCAACGGGGACAGGGTATGGCTACACCTTC.

J is TRBJ2-1 and V is TRBV6-2 or TRBV6-3; 11 positions agree with TRBD1. The V gene end was trimmed by 5 bases and the J gene end by 8 bases; junction bases not matched to a gene: 8. This CDR3 contains 15 residues. The germline V gene has CDR1 MNHEY and CDR2 SVGEGT. The CDR3 region has the DNA TGTGCCAGCAGTCCAGGACAGGGGGCGTTCGATGAGCAGTTCTTC. Amino acids: CASSPGQGAFDEQFF.

This rearrangement joins TRBV4-1 to TRBJ2-1; 10 positions match TRBD2. V lost 2 bases to trimming and J lost 6 bases; unmatched junction nucleotides: 7. Germline V gene lookup returns CDR1 MGHRA and CDR2 YSYEKL. The CDR3 is made up of 16 amino acids. This CDR3 reads CASSQFGLAGANEQFF. CDR3 nucleotides: TGCGCCAGCAGCCAATTTGGGCTAGCGGGAGCCAATGAGCAGTTCTTC.

This clone was observed a handful of times. This chain connects TRBV13 to TRBJ2-7, with TRBD2 identical over 7 bases. The V segment lost 0 bases and the J segment 2 bases; nucleotides outside the gene matches: 1. Germline CDR1 and CDR2: PRHDT and FYEKMQ (reference sequence). This CDR3 spans 14 amino acids. CDR3 sequence: CASSLGGLAYEQYF. The CDR3 bases are TGTGCCAGCAGCTTAGGCGGACTAGCCTACGAGCAGTACTTC.

The J gene is TRBJ2-1, the V gene TRBV21-1; the table names TRBD2, a call not compared with the DNA. TRBV21-1 is a recognized pseudogene. The CDR3 consists of 15 residues. CDR3 residues: CASSVLCAGYNEQFF. The CDR3 bases are TGTGCCAGCAGCGTCCTTTGTGCGGGTTACAATGAGCAGTTCTTC.

The gene calls are TRBV7-2 and TRBJ2-7; TRBD1 matches at 7 bases. The CDR3 extends over 15 amino acids. Per germline, CDR1 SGHTA and CDR2 FQGNSA. With 1 base clipped from V and 4 bases from J, the junction kept 7 bases outside the gene matches. The CDR3 reads CASSLVRGGLYEQYF. In DNA, the CDR3 is TGTGCCAGCAGCTTAGTTCGAGGGGGCTTGTACGAGCAGTACTTC. Full variable domain (rest looked up from reference TRBV7-2 and TRBJ2-7): GAGVSQSPSNKVTEKGKDVELRCDPISGHTALYWYRQSLGQGLEFLIYFQGNSAPDKSGLPSDRFSAERTGGSVSTLTIQRTQQEDSAVYLCASSLVRGGLYEQYFGPGTRLTVT.

The chain employs TRBV7-2 and TRBJ1-4; TRBD1 might be the D (6 bases). The CDR3 runs to 15 residues. CDR1 and CDR2 (germline): SGHTA, FQGNSA. V shed 5 bases and J shed 6 bases, with 16 bases lying between them. Written as DNA, the CDR3 is TGTGCCAGCAGCATTCCAGGGGATACGGATGAAAAACTGTTTTTT. Amino acid sequence: CASSIPGDTDEKLFF.